The 12 T cell receptor beta chains below all came from one sample that was sequenced in a study of CD8 T cells in ankylosing spondylitis. Study-level points and caveats: Seven or eight highly homologous variants formed a TCR beta motif that appeared characteristic of ankylosing spondylitis blood.

Antigens for these TCRs are unknown. TCRdb reprocessed the 5' RACE reads with MiXCR, giving one entry per CDR3 protein. In the table there are fewer than 500,000 distinct CDR3 sequences, 25% to 30% of which are singletons. Sequenced: blood, either unsorted or a sorted T cell fraction (not recorded which). These receptors came from a male donor with ankylosing spondylitis.

This clonotype was seen a few times. The J gene is TRBJ2-2, the V gene TRBV3-1; TRBD2 agrees at 15 bases. The trim removed 4 bases at V and 3 bases at J, leaving 6 bases unmatched. Germline CDR1 is LGHDT and CDR2 is YNNKEL (reference sequence). CDR3 length: 18 residues. The CDR3 protein is CASSRGLAGGLDTGELFF. In DNA, the CDR3 is TGTGCCAGCAGCCGAGGACTAGCGGGAGGGCTTGACACCGGGGAGCTGTTTTTT. The full variable domain, with the rest looked up from reference TRBV3-1 and TRBJ2-2, is DTAVSQTPKYLVTQMGNDKSIKCEQNLGHDTMYWYKQDSKKFLKIMFSYNNKELIINETVPNRFSPKSPDKAHLNLHINSLELGDSAVYFCASSRGLAGGLDTGELFFGEGSRLTVL.

V is TRBV9 and J is TRBJ2-1, with 8 bases identical to TRBD2. The CDR3 has 15 residues. V was clipped by 3 bases and J by 8 bases; unmatched bases: 10. The V gene's germline CDR1 is SGDLS and CDR2 YYNGEE. CDR3 coding DNA: TGTGCCAGCAGCGCCCTGTTGGGGGGACTAGATGAGCAGTTCTTC. It yields the protein CASSALLGGLDEQFF.

The rearrangement links TRBV3-1 to TRBJ2-1, with 11 nucleotides matching TRBD2. There are 14 residues in the CDR3. V trimming: 6 bases; J trimming: 7 bases; junction bases outside the gene matches: 5. From germline, CDR1 is LGHDT and CDR2 YNNKEL (reference sequence). CDR3 nucleotides: TGTGCCAGCAGAGAGACTAGCGGGACTAATGAGCAGTTCTTC. As protein: CASRETSGTNEQFF.

V gene TRBV27 combines with J gene TRBJ2-5; possibly TRBD1 for D (6 bases). The CDR3 extends over 13 amino acids. CDR1 is MNHEY and CDR2 is SMNVEV in the germline V gene (reference sequence). V shed 5 bases and J shed 5 bases, with 12 bases lying between them. The CDR3 nucleotides are TGTGCCAGCAGTGAGATAAGGGGGGAGACCCAGTACTTC. This sequence encodes CASSEIRGETQYF.

This clonotype was counted a few times. The V call is TRBV24-1, the J call TRBJ2-1, with 11 bases fitting TRBD2. The CDR3 is 16 amino acids. The V segment lost 5 bases and the J segment 5 bases; nucleotides outside the gene matches: 7. The germline V gene encodes CDR1 KGHDR and CDR2 SFDVKD. The CDR3 nucleotides are TGTGCCACCAGTGGCGTACTAGCGGGAGAGCACAATGAGCAGTTCTTC. It encodes CATSGVLAGEHNEQFF.

V gene TRBV6-4 combines with J gene TRBJ2-3; perhaps TRBD2 as D (6 bases). Trimming stripped 3 bases from V and 7 bases from J, with 14 bases between. The CDR3 consists of 14 residues. From germline, CDR1 is MRHNA and CDR2 SNTAGT. The CDR3 region has the DNA TGTGCCAGCAGTGAGGGGGGAGCCGCATATACGCAGTATTTT. It translates to CASSEGGAAYTQYF.

This rearrangement joins TRBV10-3 to TRBJ2-1; D is uncertain. Per germline, CDR1 ENHRY and CDR2 SYGVKD. This CDR3 region has 13 residues. Trimming removed 4 bases at V and 7 bases at J, with 11 bases between. The CDR3 DNA follows: TGTGCCATCAGTGTAGCCCCACTTAATGAGCAGTTCTTC. It codes for CAISVAPLNEQFF.

Only a few counts were recorded for this clonotype. The chain recombines TRBV10-3 with TRBJ1-2, with D unclear. Trimming stripped 6 bases from V and 4 bases from J, with 9 bases between. The CDR3 is made up of 12 amino acids. Germline V CDR1 and CDR2: ENHRY, SYGVKD. The CDR3 protein is CAIRTIAYGYTF. The CDR3 region has the DNA TGTGCCATCAGAACGATCGCCTATGGCTACACCTTC.

This clonotype occurred a few times. The chain combines TRBV7-9 with TRBJ2-1; D uncertain. The CDR3 has 13 amino acids. Germline lookup yields CDR1 SEHNR and CDR2 FQNEAQ (reference sequence). The CDR3 is CVLISDLDNEQFF. The CDR3, as DNA: TGTGTCCTCATCTCGGACCTCGACAATGAGCAGTTCTTC.

This clonotype was observed a few times. This chain's CDR3 is CASIVRRDTGELFF. CDR3 sequence (DNA): TGTGCCAGCATAGTCCGGCGGGACACCGGGGAGCTGTTTTTT. This chain connects TRBV7-9 to TRBJ2-2, with D tentatively TRBD2 (5 bases). Trimming removed 7 bases at V and 3 bases at J, with 12 bases between. Germline V lookup: CDR1 SEHNR, CDR2 FQNEAQ (reference sequence). This CDR3 is built from 14 residues.

This clonotype was counted many times. This sequence joins TRBV7-9 and TRBJ1-1; D is unclear. V was clipped by 6 bases and J by 0 bases, with 5 bases between them. CDR3 length: 12 amino acids. CDR1 is SEHNR, CDR2 FQNEAQ, per germline (reference sequence). The CDR3 region has the DNA TGTGCCAGCAGTTTACTGAACACTGAAGCTTTCTTT. Its translation: CASSLLNTEAFF. Using reference TRBV7-9 and TRBJ1-1 for the parts outside the CDR3, the full variable domain is DTGVSQNPRHKITKRGQNVTFRCDPISEHNRLYWYRQTLGQGPEFLTYFQNEAQLEKSRLLSDRFSAERPKGSFSTLEIQRTEQGDSAMYLCASSLLNTEAFFGQGTRLTVV.

This clonotype was found a few times. The V gene is TRBV6-2 or TRBV6-3, the J gene TRBJ1-2; TRBD1 aligns across 9 bases. V shed 8 bases and J 4 bases; nucleotides not matched to a gene: 5. From germline, CDR1 is MNHEY and CDR2 SVGEGT. There are 13 residues in the CDR3. Written as DNA, the CDR3 is TGTGCCAGCCTTCAGGGACAGGGCTATGGCTACACCTTC. Amino acid sequence: CASLQGQGYGYTF.